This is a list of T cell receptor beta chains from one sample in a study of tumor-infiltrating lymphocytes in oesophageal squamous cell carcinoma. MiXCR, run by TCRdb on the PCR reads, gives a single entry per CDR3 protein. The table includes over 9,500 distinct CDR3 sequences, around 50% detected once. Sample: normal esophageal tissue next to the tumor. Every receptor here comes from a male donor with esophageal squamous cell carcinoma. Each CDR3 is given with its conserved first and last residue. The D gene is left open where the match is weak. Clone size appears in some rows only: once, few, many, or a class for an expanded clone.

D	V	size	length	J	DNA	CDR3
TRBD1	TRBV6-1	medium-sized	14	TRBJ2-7	TGTGCCAGCAGTGTAGGGGGCGAAACCTACGAGCAGTACTTC	CASSVGGETYEQYF
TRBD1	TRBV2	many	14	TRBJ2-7	TGTGCCAGCAGCTTGGGACAGCAACCCTACGAGCAGTACTTC	CASSLGQQPYEQYF
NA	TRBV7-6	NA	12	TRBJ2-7	TGTGCCAGCAGCCCAGGGGACTCACCCCTCCACTTC	CASSPGDSPLHF
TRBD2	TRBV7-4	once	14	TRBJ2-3	TGTGCCAGCAGCTTAGGGCTAGCGGCTGGCACGCAGTATTTT	CASSLGLAAGTQYF
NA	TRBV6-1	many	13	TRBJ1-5	TGTGCCAGCAGTCCAAACTTACGAGAGCCCCAGCATTTT	CASSPNLREPQHF
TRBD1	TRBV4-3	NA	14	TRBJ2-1	TGCGCCAGCAGCCTAAGGACAGGGTCCTACGAGCAGTTCTTC	CASSLRTGSYEQFF
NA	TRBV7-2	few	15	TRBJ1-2	TGTGCCAGCACTACAAGAGCGGGGGTCGACTATGGCTACACCTTC	CASTTRAGVDYGYTF
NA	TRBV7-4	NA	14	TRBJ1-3	TGTGCCAGCAGCTTAACGCCCAACAGAAACACCATATATTTT	CASSLTPNRNTIYF
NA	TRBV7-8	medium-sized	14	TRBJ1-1	TGTGCCAGCAGCTTAGCTGTGACAGCCGCTGAAGCTTTCTTT	CASSLAVTAAEAFF
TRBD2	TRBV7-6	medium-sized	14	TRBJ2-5	TGTGCCAGCGCAAAGCGGGGGTCTGGGGAGACCCAGTACTTC	CASAKRGSGETQYF